One and the same sample provided the 15 T cell receptor beta chains below, sequenced in a study of identical twins. TCRdb independently ran MiXCR on the 5' RACE reads; one entry per CDR3 protein. This sample has 1.5 million to 2 million distinct CDR3 sequences, with 32% found just once. Sequencing was performed on cord blood. These receptors all stem from a newborn girl in good health.

This clonotype has just a few counts. CDR3 residues: CASSLLTSGSPNEQFF. CDR3 DNA sequence: TGTGCCAGCAGTTTATTGACTAGCGGGAGCCCCAATGAGCAGTTCTTC. The chain is built from TRBV28 and TRBJ2-1; 12 bases line up with TRBD2. V lost 1 base, J lost 6 bases, and 4 bases stayed unmatched. CDR1 and CDR2 (germline): MDHEN, SYDVKM. CDR3 size: 16 residues.

The V call is TRBV24-1, the J call TRBJ2-3, with D possibly TRBD2 on 5 matching bases. From germline, CDR1 is KGHDR and CDR2 SFDVKD. The CDR3 runs to 15 residues. The germline V and J ends were trimmed by 0 bases and 1 base, with 7 bases remaining between them. The CDR3 sequence: CATSDLSRGTDTQYF. In nucleotides, the CDR3 is TGTGCCACCAGTGATTTGTCGAGGGGCACAGATACGCAGTATTTT.

V usage is TRBV3-1 and J usage is TRBJ2-7, with TRBD1 matching over 9 bases. Losses at the gene ends were 1 base for V and 1 base for J; bases not matched to a gene: 8. Germline V gene data show CDR1 as LGHDT and CDR2 as YNNKEL (reference sequence). This CDR3 region has 17 residues. Written as DNA, the CDR3 is TGTGCCAGCAGCCAAGTAGTAAGGGACAGGGAGTCCTACGAGCAGTACTTC. Translated, it gives CASSQVVRDRESYEQYF.

The DNA of the CDR3 is TGTGCCAGCACCCTTCCGGGGGGGCTCTACAATGAGCAGTACTTC. This encodes CASTLPGGLYNEQYF. The chain recombines TRBV12-3 or TRBV12-4 with TRBJ2-5, with TRBD2 matching 8 bases. This CDR3 contains 15 residues. J was trimmed by 11 bases and V by 7 bases; bases with no gene match: 18.

This clonotype was picked up many times. J is TRBJ2-3 and V is TRBV24-1; 14 nucleotides match TRBD2. The CDR3 has 16 residues. The J segment lost 6 bases and the V segment lost 2 bases, leaving 3 bases of the junction unmatched. In germline, CDR1 is KGHDR, CDR2 SFDVKD. CDR3 nucleotides: TGTGCCACCAGTGATTGGGGGACTAGCGGGAGTGATACGCAGTATTTT. This translates into CATSDWGTSGSDTQYF.

V gene TRBV6-1 combines with J gene TRBJ2-5, with 8 nucleotides matching TRBD1. The tail of the sequence fits TRBJ2-4 better, so the J call may be wrong. Germline-derived CDR1 and CDR2 are MNHNS and SASEGT. The CDR3 has 13 residues. CDR3 coding DNA: TGTGCCAGCATTTGGCAGGGGGCCAACATTCAGTACTTC. This codes for CASIWQGANIQYF.

This clonotype turned up a few times. The chain combines TRBV3-1 with TRBJ2-3, with 11 bases that match TRBD1. CDR1 LGHDT and CDR2 YNNKEL come from the germline V gene (reference sequence). Unmatched junction bases numbered 15, after V lost 0 bases and J lost 4 bases. The CDR3 spans 20 residues. CDR3 nucleotide sequence: TGTGCCAGCAGCCAAGATCGGCCTTTTAGGACAGGGGGCTTCTCAGATACGCAGTATTTT. Amino acids: CASSQDRPFRTGGFSDTQYF.

The table lists this clonotype with a few counts. CDR3 nucleotide sequence: TGTGCCAGCAGCTTTATGGCAGGGAACACTGAAGCTTTCTTT. Translation gives CASSFMAGNTEAFF. This rearrangement joins TRBV11-2 to TRBJ1-1; no reliable D call. Trimming took off 3 bases at V and 1 base at J, with 9 bases between the two ends. CDR1 and CDR2 from the germline V gene are SGHAT and FQNNGV. CDR3 length: 14 residues.

This clonotype was seen only a few times. The chain links TRBV6-6 to TRBJ1-5; no clear D gene. The CDR3 has 16 amino acids. In germline, CDR1 is MNHNY, CDR2 SVGAGI (reference sequence). Deletions cut 0 bases from V and 0 bases from J, with 9 bases between. The DNA for the CDR3 is TGTGCCAGCAGTTACTCGGTACTTTATAGCAATCAGCCCCAGCATTTT. Translating it yields CASSYSVLYSNQPQHF.

This clonotype was counted only a few times. The chain couples TRBV27 to TRBJ2-3; the D gene is possibly TRBD1 (5 bases). The CDR3 runs 14 residues. The V gene's germline CDR1 is MNHEY and CDR2 SMNVEV (reference sequence). V lost 8 bases and J 1 base, leaving 13 bases between the germline ends. This CDR3 reads CASQWGRGTDTQYF. The CDR3 DNA reads TGTGCCAGCCAATGGGGCAGGGGCACAGATACGCAGTATTTT.

V and J are TRBV12-3 or TRBV12-4 and TRBJ2-5, with 8 bases aligning to TRBD1. The tail of the sequence fits TRBJ2-7 better, so the J call may be wrong. This CDR3 comprises 14 residues. This CDR3 is CASRSQDRVYEQYF. CDR3 bases: TGTGCCAGCAGGTCCCAGGACAGGGTTTACGAGCAGTACTTC.

This clonotype was counted only a few times. The chain links TRBV19 to TRBJ1-2; D uncertain. The germline gives CDR1 LNHDA, CDR2 SQIVND (reference sequence). The CDR3 runs 14 residues. The V end lost 6 bases, the J end lost 2 bases, and 13 bases lay between the germline ends. For the CDR3, the DNA is TGTGCCAGTAGCCCCCCCGACGGAAACTATGGCTACACCTTC. Protein product: CASSPPDGNYGYTF.

J is TRBJ1-5 and V is TRBV30; D unclear. CDR1 is GTSNPN, CDR2 SVGIG, per germline (reference sequence). The CDR3 is 9 amino acids. The germline V and J ends were trimmed by 5 bases and 5 bases, with 1 base remaining between them. CDR3 DNA: TGTGCCTGGGATCAGCCCCAGCATTTT. Translating it yields CAWDQPQHF.

This rearrangement joins TRBV20-1 to TRBJ1-2; no definite D call. Trimming stripped 8 bases from V and 1 base from J, with 5 bases between. The CDR3 is made up of 10 amino acids. CDR1 is DFQATT, CDR2 SNEGSKA, per germline (reference sequence). The CDR3 sequence is CSSFNYGYTF. CDR3 DNA sequence: TGCAGTAGCTTTAACTATGGCTACACCTTC.

This clonotype has just a few counts. The rearrangement uses TRBV4-2 and TRBJ2-2, with D perhaps assigned TRBD1 or TRBD2 (5 bases each). The ends were cut back, 1 base at V and 1 base at J, with 10 bases in the middle. The CDR3 runs 16 residues. The germline CDR1 and CDR2 sequences are LGHNA and YNFKEQ. The CDR3: CASSQAGRMNTGELFF. The CDR3 DNA reads as TGTGCCAGCAGCCAAGCGGGACGGATGAACACCGGGGAGCTGTTTTTT.